These 27 T cell receptor beta chains were sequenced from one sample in a study of neoadjuvant anti-PD-1 for oral cavity cancer. Some clones are missing from TCRdb's copy, which holds only in-frame ones; the method was immunoSEQ multiplex PCR. The sample yields about 15,000 clones, roughly 40% seen once. As for time point: after neoadjuvant nivolumab, at surgical resection. Sequencing was performed on tumor tissue, taken after nivolumab (anti-PD-1) treatment. The receptor set was obtained from a person aged 35-80 years with oral cavity squamous cell carcinoma.

This clone has a handful of counts. The rearrangement joins TRBV10-3 to TRBJ1-2; D ambiguous. The germline V and J ends were trimmed by 0 bases and 3 bases, with 2 bases remaining between them. The CDR3 is made up of 12 amino acids. Germline V CDR1 and CDR2: ENHRY, SYGVKD. The chain's CDR3 is CAISESYYGYTF. The CDR3 DNA follows: TGTGCCATCAGTGAGTCTTACTATGGCTACACCTTC.

The chain is built from TRBV7-2 and TRBJ1-5; possible D gene TRBD1, 6 bases. CDR1 SGHTA and CDR2 FQGNSA come from the germline V gene. The length of the CDR3 is 15 residues. Trimming shortened V by 4 bases and J by 5 bases, and 15 bases separated the two germline ends. The CDR3 loop reads CASSYSWGTHQPQHF. CDR3 DNA: TGTGCCAGCAGCTACTCTTGGGGGACACATCAGCCCCAGCATTTT.

This clone has a handful of counts. The CDR3 is CASSVGGEDVQHF. Written as DNA, the CDR3 is TGTGCCAGCAGTGTAGGGGGTGAGGATGTCCAGCATTTT. The rearrangement links TRBV6-1 to TRBJ1-5, with a weak D call TRBD1 (6 bases). The length of the CDR3 is 13 residues. The germline V and J ends were trimmed by 4 bases and 12 bases, with 16 bases remaining between them. CDR1 and CDR2 from the germline V gene are MNHNS and SASEGT.

The genes are TRBV28 and TRBJ2-1; D possibly corresponds to TRBD1 (5 bases). Per germline, CDR1 MDHEN and CDR2 SYDVKM. V was cut by 5 bases and J by 3 bases, with 8 bases left in between. There are 13 residues in the CDR3. CDR3 sequence reads: CASSKTDYNEQFF. Here the CDR3 DNA reads TGTGCCAGCAGTAAGACAGACTACAATGAGCAGTTCTTC.

This clone has just a few counts. V gene TRBV19 combines with J gene TRBJ2-3, with 8 bases fitting TRBD2. The CDR3 length is 16 residues. Germline V gene data show CDR1 as LNHDA and CDR2 as SQIVND (reference sequence). V was pared by 6 bases and J by 5 bases, with 13 bases of the junction left unmatched. The CDR3 here is CASRPSGGGLGDTQYF. In DNA, the CDR3 is TGTGCCAGTAGGCCAAGCGGCGGGGGGCTCGGAGATACGCAGTATTTT.

V is TRBV5-5 and J is TRBJ2-3, with a weak D call TRBD2 (6 bases). Germline values: CDR1 SGHKS, CDR2 YYEKEE (reference sequence). V was pared by 0 bases and J by 5 bases, with 10 bases between. This CDR3 is built from 14 residues. The CDR3 region has the DNA TGTGCCAGCAGCTTGGCCGGGAGAGGAGATACGCAGTATTTT. The encoded protein is CASSLAGRGDTQYF.

This clone was detected a few times. J is TRBJ2-5 and V is TRBV2, with TRBD1 matching 7 bases. The CDR3 runs to 14 residues. CDR1 and CDR2 (germline): SNHLY, FYNNEI. The trim removed 8 bases at V and 4 bases at J, leaving 10 bases unmatched. The CDR3 here is CASGETGSGETQYF. CDR3 nucleotide sequence: TGTGCCAGCGGGGAGACAGGGTCCGGAGAGACCCAGTACTTC.

This clone is medium-sized in the sample. The gene calls are TRBV6-4 and TRBJ2-3; D remains ambiguous. With 4 bases removed from V and 9 bases from J, the gap between germline ends came to 8 bases. Germline loops: CDR1 MRHNA, CDR2 SNTAGT. There are 11 residues in the CDR3. The chain's CDR3 is CASSGGGTQYF. The CDR3 DNA reads TGTGCCAGCAGTGGGGGTGGAACGCAGTATTTT.

The genes are TRBV11-2 and TRBJ2-3; a weak D match, TRBD2 (6 bases). Deletions cut 5 bases from V and 6 bases from J, with 12 bases between. The CDR3 sequence is 13 residues long. CDR1 and CDR2 from the germline V gene are SGHAT and FQNNGV. In DNA, the CDR3 is TGTGCCAGCAGCCCCCGGGACTCCGATACGCAGTATTTT. It yields the protein CASSPRDSDTQYF.

J is TRBJ2-7 and V is TRBV2; 9 positions match TRBD1. After removal of 3 bases from V and 6 bases from J, the junction contained 12 bases not matched to a gene. The V gene's germline CDR1 is SNHLY and CDR2 FYNNEI. This CDR3 is built from 16 residues. CDR3 sequence: CASSDRMTGTGSEQYF. The DNA of the CDR3 is TGTGCCAGCAGTGACAGGATGACCGGGACAGGGTCCGAGCAGTACTTC.

Only one count was recorded for this clone. The gene calls are TRBV4-1 and TRBJ1-2; possible D gene TRBD1, 6 bases. The CDR3 runs 14 residues. V lost 0 bases, J lost 4 bases, and 9 bases lay in between. Germline CDR1 is MGHRA and CDR2 is YSYEKL. CDR3 in DNA: TGCGCCAGCAGCCAAGACACAGGGACCTATGGCTACACCTTC. This gives the protein CASSQDTGTYGYTF.

In this sample, this clone turned up a few times. Sequence at one end of the junction differs from germline and may be a read error. The chain combines TRBV10-1 with TRBJ1-6, with D unresolved. Germline lookup yields CDR1 WNHNN and CDR2 SYGVQD (reference sequence). The CDR3 spans 13 residues. The chain's CDR3 is CASSLDANSPLHF. The CDR3 region has the DNA TGCGCCAGCAGTCTGGACGCTAATTCGCCCCTCCACTTT.

The chain combines TRBV6-1 with TRBJ1-5; TRBD1 is a possible D gene (5 bases). CDR3 length: 13 amino acids. Trimming stripped 7 bases from V and 6 bases from J, with 13 bases between. Germline-derived CDR1 and CDR2 are MNHNS and SASEGT. The CDR3 DNA is TGTGCCAGCACTAAGCAGGGAGGTCAGCCCCAGCATTTT. Its protein product is CASTKQGGQPQHF.

The chain links TRBV21-1 to TRBJ1-5; the table calls TRBD1, which could not be checked here. TRBV21-1 is noted as a pseudogene. The CDR3 consists of 14 residues. The CDR3 DNA reads TGTGCCAGACTCTCAGGGGGGTGCAATCAGCCCCAGCATTTT. It encodes CARLSGGCNQPQHF.

This sequence joins TRBV15 and TRBJ1-1; D not certain. The CDR3 is 13 residues long. Germline assignment: CDR1 LNHNV and CDR2 YYDKDF (reference sequence). V was cut by 3 bases and J by 1 base, with 6 bases left in between. The CDR3 sequence: CATSSQANTEAFF. The CDR3 DNA reads as TGTGCCACCAGCAGCCAGGCGAACACTGAAGCTTTCTTT.

This clone was counted a few times. The chain joins TRBV6-6 to TRBJ1-1; no definite D call. Germline CDR1 is MNHNY and CDR2 is SVGAGI (reference sequence). Trimming took 0 bases from V and 5 from J, leaving 13 bases between them. The CDR3 runs to 15 residues. In DNA, the CDR3 is TGTGCCAGCAGTTACTCGAGTATAGGGTCGACTGAAGCTTTCTTT. Its translation is CASSYSSIGSTEAFF.

In its sample, this clone was seen a few times. The J gene is TRBJ2-3, the V gene TRBV10-1; the match to TRBD2 covers 8 bases. This CDR3 comprises 13 residues. Per germline, CDR1 WNHNN and CDR2 SYGVQD (reference sequence). With V trimmed by 6 bases and J by 4 bases, 3 bases remained unmatched. CDR3 in amino acids: CASRGGLADTQYF. The CDR3, as DNA: TGCGCCAGCAGAGGGGGACTAGCAGATACGCAGTATTTT.

J is TRBJ2-7 and V is TRBV5-1; perhaps TRBD1 as D (5 bases). This CDR3 is built from 15 residues. The V and J ends lost 1 base and 3 bases respectively, with 14 bases between them. The germline V gene encodes CDR1 SGHRS and CDR2 YFSETQ. In DNA form, the CDR3 reads TGCGCCAGCAGCTTGTACGCAGGGCCCTACTACGAGCAGTACTTC. Protein product: CASSLYAGPYYEQYF. Filled out from reference TRBV5-1 and TRBJ2-7, the complete variable domain reads KAGVTQTPRYLIKTRGQQVTLSCSPISGHRSVSWYQQTPGQGLQFLFEYFSETQRNKGNFPGRFSGRQFSNSRSEMNVSTLELGDSALYLCASSLYAGPYYEQYFGPGTRLTVT.

CDR3 nucleotides: TGTGCCAGCAGTTTAAGGGGGCGTTGGACTGAAGCTTTCTTT. Its protein product is CASSLRGRWTEAFF. The chain links TRBV28 to TRBJ1-1, with 7 bases that match TRBD1. From germline, CDR1 is MDHEN and CDR2 SYDVKM. The V gene end was trimmed by 2 bases and the J gene end by 5 bases; junction bases not matched to a gene: 5. The CDR3 is 14 amino acids.

This clone was counted only a few times. The chain's CDR3 is CASSSGAYEQYF. The CDR3 nucleotides read TGTGCCAGCAGCTCAGGGGCCTACGAGCAGTACTTC. The chain is built from TRBV6-6 and TRBJ2-7; maybe TRBD1 (6 bases). Trimming removed 6 bases from V and 2 bases from J, with 8 bases in between. The CDR3 has 12 amino acids. Per germline, CDR1 MNHNY and CDR2 SVGAGI (reference sequence).

V gene TRBV6-1 combines with J gene TRBJ2-7, with D possibly TRBD2 on 6 matching bases. Trimming shortened V by 5 bases and J by 0 bases, and 8 bases separated the two germline ends. In germline, CDR1 is MNHNS, CDR2 SASEGT. The CDR3 totals 13 residues. This CDR3 reads CASSIGGSYEQYF. The CDR3 bases are TGTGCCAGCAGTATCGGGGGCTCCTACGAGCAGTACTTC.

The gene calls are TRBV7-2 and TRBJ2-7; a weak D match, TRBD2 (6 bases). The V end lost 5 bases, the J end lost 2 bases, and 16 bases lay between the germline ends. CDR3 size: 15 residues. CDR1 and CDR2 (germline): SGHTA, FQGNSA. The CDR3 here is CASSPDPRGAYEQYF. Here the CDR3 DNA reads TGTGCCAGCAGCCCCGACCCGCGGGGAGCCTACGAGCAGTACTTC.

The rearrangement links TRBV6-5 to TRBJ1-4; D may be TRBD1 (6 bases). The CDR3 loop spans 14 amino acids. Trimming cost V 6 bases and J 8 bases, with 16 bases left between them. Germline values: CDR1 MNHEY, CDR2 SVGAGI. The CDR3 reads CASRNRGRGEKLFF. In nucleotides, the CDR3 is TGTGCCAGCAGAAACCGGGGGCGCGGGGAAAAACTGTTTTTT.

The chain is built from TRBV6-6 and TRBJ1-2; D might be TRBD1 (6 bases). Between the trimmed V and J ends, which lost 10 bases and 3 bases, there was a span of 12 bases. CDR1 and CDR2 from the germline V gene are MNHNY and SVGAGI (reference sequence). CDR3 size: 12 residues. For the CDR3, the DNA is TGTGCCAACTACAGGGAGGACTATGGCTACACCTTC. It specifies CANYREDYGYTF.

The J gene is TRBJ1-2, the V gene TRBV29-1; D is unresolved. This CDR3 is built from 12 residues. Germline loops: CDR1 SQVTM, CDR2 ANQGSEA. V was shortened by 1 base and J by 8 bases, with 11 bases between the two germline ends. In DNA form, the CDR3 reads TGCAGCGTTGAAGGCGGTGCGCGGGGCTACACCTTC. Amino acid sequence: CSVEGGARGYTF.

This clone was seen ten or more times. In DNA, the CDR3 is TGTGCCAGCAGTTCGGACAGGTTGGGGCCTTACGAGCAGTACTTC. The encoded protein is CASSSDRLGPYEQYF. The chain employs TRBV28 and TRBJ2-7, with 7 bases matching TRBD1. This CDR3 comprises 15 residues. Germline V CDR1 and CDR2: MDHEN, SYDVKM. V shed 4 bases, J shed 4 bases, and the junction held 10 bases outside the gene matches.

The CDR3 coding sequence is TGTGCCAGCGAAGGGACTAGCGGGGGGCAATACAATGAGCAGTTCTTC. Its protein product is CASEGTSGGQYNEQFF. The J gene is TRBJ2-1, the V gene TRBV7-8, with 15 bases matching TRBD2. CDR3 length: 16 amino acids. The junction had 6 bases not matched to a gene; V was cut back by 8 bases and J by 4 bases. CDR1 is SGHVS, CDR2 FQNEAQ, per germline.